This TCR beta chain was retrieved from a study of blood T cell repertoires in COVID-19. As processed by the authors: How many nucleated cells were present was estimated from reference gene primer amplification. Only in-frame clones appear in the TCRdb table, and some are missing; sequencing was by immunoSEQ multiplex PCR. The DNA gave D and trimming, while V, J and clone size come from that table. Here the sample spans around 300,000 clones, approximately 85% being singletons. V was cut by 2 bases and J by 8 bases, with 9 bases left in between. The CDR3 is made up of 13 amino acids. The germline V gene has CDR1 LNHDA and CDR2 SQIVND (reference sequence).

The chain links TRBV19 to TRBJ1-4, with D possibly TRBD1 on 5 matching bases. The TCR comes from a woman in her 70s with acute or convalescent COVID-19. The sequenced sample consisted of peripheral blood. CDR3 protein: CASSILGGEKLFF. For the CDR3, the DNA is TGTGCCAGTAGTATATTGGGGGGAGAAAAACTGTTTTTT.